This TCR beta chain comes out of a study of shared clonotypes between healthy human individuals. Using immunoSEQ multiplex PCR, the repertoire was profiled, and TCRdb retains in-frame clones only, with some absent. The sample comprises roughly 1.4 million clones, approximately 98.5% of which are singletons, and approximately 0.38% rests with the top ten. The sequenced sample was naive CD4+ T cells sorted from blood. The subset: CD45RA+ positively selected. This TCR was recovered from a young man in good health.

CDR3 in amino acids: CASSRDLSYEQYF. CDR3 DNA: TGTGCCAGCAGTAGGGACCTCAGCTACGAGCAGTACTTC. The rearrangement joins TRBV27 to TRBJ2-7; D might be TRBD1 or TRBD2, each matching 5 bases. The CDR3 spans 13 residues. Trimming took off 5 bases at V and 3 bases at J, with 11 bases between the two ends. Germline V CDR1 and CDR2: MNHEY, SMNVEV (reference sequence).